Listed here is a single T cell receptor beta chain. What it binds is not known. CDR1 is LNHDA and CDR2 is SQIVND in the germline V gene (reference sequence). V was pared by 9 bases and J by 8 bases, with 13 bases of the junction left unmatched. The CDR3 covers 15 residues. This record comes from a study of T cell responses to AZD1222 COVID-19 vaccine. Overall study results and limits: Repertoires were sampled only after the peak T cell response.

Libraries were prepared by immunoSEQ multiplex PCR; TCRdb keeps only in-frame clonotypes and omits some of them. This table holds about 54,000 clones, more than 70% found once. The starting material was peripheral blood, obtained 28 days after the second AZD1222 dose. The chain recombines TRBV19 with TRBJ2-1; TRBD2 aligns across 10 bases. This sequence was found in an adult who received the AZD1222 COVID-19 vaccine. The CDR3: CASRPEVAGGYEQFF. In DNA form, the CDR3 reads TGTGCCAGCCGACCAGAAGTAGCGGGAGGCTATGAGCAGTTCTTC.